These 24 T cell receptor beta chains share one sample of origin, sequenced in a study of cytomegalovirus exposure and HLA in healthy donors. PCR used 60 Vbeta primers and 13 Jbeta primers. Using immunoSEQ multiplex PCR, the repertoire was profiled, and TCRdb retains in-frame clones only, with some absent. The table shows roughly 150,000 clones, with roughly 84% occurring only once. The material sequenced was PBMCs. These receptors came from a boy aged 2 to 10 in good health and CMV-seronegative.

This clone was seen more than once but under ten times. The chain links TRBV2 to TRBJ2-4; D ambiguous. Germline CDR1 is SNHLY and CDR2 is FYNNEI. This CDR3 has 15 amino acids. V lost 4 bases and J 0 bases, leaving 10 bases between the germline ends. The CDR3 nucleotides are TGTGCCAGCAGTGGAAATACCAGAGCCAAAAACATTCAGTACTTC. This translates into CASSGNTRAKNIQYF. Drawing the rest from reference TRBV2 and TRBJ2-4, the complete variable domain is EPEVTQTPSHQVTQMGQEVILRCVPISNHLYFYWYRQILGQKVEFLVSFYNNEISEKSEIFDDQFSVERPDGSNFTLKIRSTKLEDSAMYFCASSGNTRAKNIQYFGAGTRLSVL.

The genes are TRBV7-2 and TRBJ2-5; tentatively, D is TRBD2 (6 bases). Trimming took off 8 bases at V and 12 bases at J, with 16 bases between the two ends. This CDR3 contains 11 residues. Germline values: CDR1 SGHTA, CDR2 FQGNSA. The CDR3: CASGDRRGEYF. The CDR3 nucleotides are TGTGCCAGCGGGGACCGTCGCGGGGAGTACTTC. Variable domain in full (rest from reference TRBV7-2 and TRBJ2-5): GAGVSQSPSNKVTEKGKDVELRCDPISGHTALYWYRQSLGQGLEFLIYFQGNSAPDKSGLPSDRFSAERTGGSVSTLTIQRTQQEDSAVYLCASGDRRGEYFGPGTRLLVL.

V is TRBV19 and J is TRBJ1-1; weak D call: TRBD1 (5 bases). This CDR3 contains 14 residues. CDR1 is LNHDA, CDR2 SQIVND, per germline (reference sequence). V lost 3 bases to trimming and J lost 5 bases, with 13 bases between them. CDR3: CASSMEQGRTEAFF. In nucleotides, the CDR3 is TGTGCCAGTAGTATGGAGCAGGGTCGGACTGAAGCTTTCTTT. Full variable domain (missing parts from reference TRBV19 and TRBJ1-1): DGGITQSPKYLFRKEGQNVTLSCEQNLNHDAMYWYRQDPGQGLRLIYYSQIVNDFQKGDIAEGYSVSREKKESFPLTVTSAQKNPTAFYLCASSMEQGRTEAFFGQGTRLTVV.

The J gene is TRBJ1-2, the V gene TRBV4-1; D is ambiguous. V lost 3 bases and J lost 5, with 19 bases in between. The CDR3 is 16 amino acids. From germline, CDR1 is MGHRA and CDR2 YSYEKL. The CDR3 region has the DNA TGCGCCAGCAGCCAGCCCACCTGGGGAGCGGAGTATGGCTACACCTTC. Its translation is CASSQPTWGAEYGYTF.

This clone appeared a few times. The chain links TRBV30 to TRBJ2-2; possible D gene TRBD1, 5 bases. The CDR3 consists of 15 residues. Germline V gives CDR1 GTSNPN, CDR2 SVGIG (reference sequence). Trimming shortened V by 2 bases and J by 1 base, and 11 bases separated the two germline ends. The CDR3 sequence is CAWSPRVENTGELFF. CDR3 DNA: TGTGCCTGGAGTCCCAGGGTAGAGAACACCGGGGAGCTGTTTTTT.

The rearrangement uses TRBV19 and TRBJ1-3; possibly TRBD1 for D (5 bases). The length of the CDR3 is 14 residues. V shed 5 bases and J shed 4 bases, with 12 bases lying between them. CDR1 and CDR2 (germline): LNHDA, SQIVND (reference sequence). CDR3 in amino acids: CASSFQGTGNTIYF. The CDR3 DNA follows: TGTGCCAGTAGTTTCCAGGGAACGGGAAACACCATATATTTT. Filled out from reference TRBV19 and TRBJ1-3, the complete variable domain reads DGGITQSPKYLFRKEGQNVTLSCEQNLNHDAMYWYRQDPGQGLRLIYYSQIVNDFQKGDIAEGYSVSREKKESFPLTVTSAQKNPTAFYLCASSFQGTGNTIYFGEGSWLTVV.

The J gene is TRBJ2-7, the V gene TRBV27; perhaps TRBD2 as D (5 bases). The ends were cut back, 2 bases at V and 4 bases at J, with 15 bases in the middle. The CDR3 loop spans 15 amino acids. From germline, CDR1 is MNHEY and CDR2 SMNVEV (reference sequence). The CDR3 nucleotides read TGTGCCAGCAGTTTAAGCGGACGGGTAGGATACGAGCAGTACTTC. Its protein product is CASSLSGRVGYEQYF.

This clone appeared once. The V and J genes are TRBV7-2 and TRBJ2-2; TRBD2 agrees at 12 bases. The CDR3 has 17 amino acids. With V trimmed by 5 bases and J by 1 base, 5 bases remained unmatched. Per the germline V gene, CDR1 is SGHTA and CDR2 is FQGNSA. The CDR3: CASSLSGLAGNTGELFF. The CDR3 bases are TGTGCCAGCAGCCTCTCGGGACTAGCGGGGAACACCGGGGAGCTGTTTTTT.

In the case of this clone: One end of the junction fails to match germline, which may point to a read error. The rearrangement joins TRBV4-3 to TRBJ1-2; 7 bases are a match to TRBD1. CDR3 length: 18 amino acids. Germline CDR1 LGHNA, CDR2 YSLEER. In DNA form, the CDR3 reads TGCGCTAGCAGCCCAACTCCCCAGACAGGGAATAAGGCCTATGGCTACACCTTC. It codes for CASSPTPQTGNKAYGYTF.

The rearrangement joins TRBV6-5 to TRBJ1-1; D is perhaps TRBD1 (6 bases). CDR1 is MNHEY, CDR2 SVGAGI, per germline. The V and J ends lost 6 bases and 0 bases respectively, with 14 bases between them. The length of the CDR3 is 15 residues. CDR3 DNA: TGTGCCAGCAGGGATTGGGACACTGTGAACACTGAAGCTTTCTTT. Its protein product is CASRDWDTVNTEAFF.

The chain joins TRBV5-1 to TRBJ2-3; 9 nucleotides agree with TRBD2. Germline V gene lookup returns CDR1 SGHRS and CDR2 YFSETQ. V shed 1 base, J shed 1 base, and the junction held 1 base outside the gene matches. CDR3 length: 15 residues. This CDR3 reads CASSLKREGTDTQYF. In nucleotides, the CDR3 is TGCGCCAGCAGCTTGAAGCGGGAGGGCACAGATACGCAGTATTTT.

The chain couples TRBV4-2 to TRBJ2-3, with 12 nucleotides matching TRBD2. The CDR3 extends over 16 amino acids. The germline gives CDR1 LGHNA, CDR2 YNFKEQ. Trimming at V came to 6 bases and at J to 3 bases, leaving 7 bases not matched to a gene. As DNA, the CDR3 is TGTGCCAGCAGTCACACTAGCGGGAGGTTGACAGATACGCAGTATTTT. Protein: CASSHTSGRLTDTQYF.

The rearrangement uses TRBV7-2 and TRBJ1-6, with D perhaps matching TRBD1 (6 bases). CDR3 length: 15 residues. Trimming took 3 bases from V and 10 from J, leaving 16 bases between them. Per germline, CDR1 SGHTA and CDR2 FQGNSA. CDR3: CASSFRLQGQSPLHF. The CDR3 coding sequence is TGTGCCAGCAGCTTCCGTCTACAGGGTCAGTCACCCCTCCACTTT.

CDR3 DNA: TGTGCCAGCAGCCTGGGGGCAGTGGCCCAGTACTTC. It translates to CASSLGAVAQYF. The chain carries TRBV7-2 and TRBJ2-5; tentative D call: TRBD1 (6 bases). The CDR3 sequence is 12 residues long. CDR1 and CDR2 from the germline V gene are SGHTA and FQGNSA. V shed 5 bases and J shed 9 bases, with 13 bases lying between them.

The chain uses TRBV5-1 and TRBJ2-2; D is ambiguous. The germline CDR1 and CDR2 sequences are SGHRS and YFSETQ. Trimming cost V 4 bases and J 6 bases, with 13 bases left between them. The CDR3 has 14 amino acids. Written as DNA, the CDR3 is TGCGCCAGCAGCGTTACAAGATTGTCCGGGGAGCTGTTTTTT. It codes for CASSVTRLSGELFF.

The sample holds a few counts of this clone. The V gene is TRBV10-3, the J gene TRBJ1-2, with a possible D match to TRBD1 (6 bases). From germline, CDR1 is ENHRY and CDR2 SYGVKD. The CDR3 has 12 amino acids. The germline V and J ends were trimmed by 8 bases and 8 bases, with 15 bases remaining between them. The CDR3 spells CAIAEGVEGYTF. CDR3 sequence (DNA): TGTGCCATCGCCGAGGGGGTGGAAGGCTACACCTTC.

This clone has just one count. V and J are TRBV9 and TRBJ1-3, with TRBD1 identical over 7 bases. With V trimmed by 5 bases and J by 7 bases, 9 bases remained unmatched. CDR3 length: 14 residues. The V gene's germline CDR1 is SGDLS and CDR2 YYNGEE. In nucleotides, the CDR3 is TGTGCCAGCAGTCAGGGGGGTATTGGGAACACCATATATTTT. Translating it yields CASSQGGIGNTIYF.

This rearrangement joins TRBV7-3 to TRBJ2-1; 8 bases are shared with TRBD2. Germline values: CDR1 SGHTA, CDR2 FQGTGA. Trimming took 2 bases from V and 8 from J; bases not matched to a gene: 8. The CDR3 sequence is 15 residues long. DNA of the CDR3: TGTGCCAGCAGCTTACGGCCAGCGGGAGTACATGAGCAGTTCTTC. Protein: CASSLRPAGVHEQFF.

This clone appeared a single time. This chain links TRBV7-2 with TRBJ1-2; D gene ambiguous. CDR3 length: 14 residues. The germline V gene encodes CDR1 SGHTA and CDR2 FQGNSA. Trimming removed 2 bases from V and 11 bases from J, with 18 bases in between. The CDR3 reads CASSLMAEARGYTF. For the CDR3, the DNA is TGTGCCAGCAGCTTAATGGCAGAGGCCCGAGGGTACACCTTC.

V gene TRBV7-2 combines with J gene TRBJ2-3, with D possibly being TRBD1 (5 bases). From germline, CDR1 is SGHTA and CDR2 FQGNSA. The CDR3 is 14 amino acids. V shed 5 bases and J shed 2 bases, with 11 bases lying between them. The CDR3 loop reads CASSRTPNTDTQYF. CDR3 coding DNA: TGTGCCAGCAGCCGGACACCCAACACAGATACGCAGTATTTT.

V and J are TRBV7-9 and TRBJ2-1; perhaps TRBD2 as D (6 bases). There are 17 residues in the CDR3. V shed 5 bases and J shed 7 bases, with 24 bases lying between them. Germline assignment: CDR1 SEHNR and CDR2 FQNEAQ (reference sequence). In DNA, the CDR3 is TGTGCCAGCAGCCAATGGGGGGACGGGGTCTCGGGGAATGAGCAGTTCTTC. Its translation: CASSQWGDGVSGNEQFF.

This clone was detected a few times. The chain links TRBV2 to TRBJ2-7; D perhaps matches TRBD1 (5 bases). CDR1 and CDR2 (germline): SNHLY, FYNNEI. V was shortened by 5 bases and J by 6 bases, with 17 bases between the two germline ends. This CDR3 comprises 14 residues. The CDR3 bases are TGTGCCAGCAGTCTCATAGGGCAGGGTCGCGAGCAGTACGTC. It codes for CASSLIGQGREQYV.

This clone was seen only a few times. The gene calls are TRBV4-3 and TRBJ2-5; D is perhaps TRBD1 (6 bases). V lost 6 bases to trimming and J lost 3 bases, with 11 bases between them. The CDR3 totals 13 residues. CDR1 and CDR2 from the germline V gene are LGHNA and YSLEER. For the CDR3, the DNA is TGCGCCAGCAGTAAGGGGGTGGAAGAGACCCAGTACTTC. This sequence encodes CASSKGVEETQYF.

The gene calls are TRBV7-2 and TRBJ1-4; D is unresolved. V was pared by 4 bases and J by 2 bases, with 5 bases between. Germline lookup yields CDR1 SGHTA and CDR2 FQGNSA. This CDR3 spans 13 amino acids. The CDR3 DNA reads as TGTGCCAGCAGCTCTAGGACTAATGAAAAACTGTTTTTT. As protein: CASSSRTNEKLFF.